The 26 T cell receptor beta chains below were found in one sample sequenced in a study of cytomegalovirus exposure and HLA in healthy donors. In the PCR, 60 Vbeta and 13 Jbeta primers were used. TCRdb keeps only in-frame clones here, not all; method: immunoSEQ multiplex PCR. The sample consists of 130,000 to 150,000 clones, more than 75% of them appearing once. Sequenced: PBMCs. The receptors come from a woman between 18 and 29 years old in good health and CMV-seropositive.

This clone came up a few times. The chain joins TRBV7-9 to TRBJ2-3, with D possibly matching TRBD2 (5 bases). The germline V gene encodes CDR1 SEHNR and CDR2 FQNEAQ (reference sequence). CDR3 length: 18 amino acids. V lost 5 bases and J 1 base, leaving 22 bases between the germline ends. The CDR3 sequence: CASSAPKVERVRTDTQYF. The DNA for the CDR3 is TGTGCCAGCAGCGCCCCCAAAGTCGAGAGGGTGCGCACAGATACGCAGTATTTT. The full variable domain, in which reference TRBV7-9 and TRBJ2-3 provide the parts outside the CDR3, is DTGVSQNPRHKITKRGQNVTFRCDPISEHNRLYWYRQTLGQGPEFLTYFQNEAQLEKSRLLSDRFSAERPKGSFSTLEIQRTEQGDSAMYLCASSAPKVERVRTDTQYFGPGTRLTVL.

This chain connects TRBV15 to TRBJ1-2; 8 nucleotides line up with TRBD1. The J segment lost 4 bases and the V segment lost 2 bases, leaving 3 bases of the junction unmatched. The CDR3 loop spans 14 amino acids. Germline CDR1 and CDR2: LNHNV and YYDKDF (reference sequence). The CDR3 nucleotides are TGTGCCACCAGCAGAACGACAGGGGCCTATGGCTACACCTTC. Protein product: CATSRTTGAYGYTF.

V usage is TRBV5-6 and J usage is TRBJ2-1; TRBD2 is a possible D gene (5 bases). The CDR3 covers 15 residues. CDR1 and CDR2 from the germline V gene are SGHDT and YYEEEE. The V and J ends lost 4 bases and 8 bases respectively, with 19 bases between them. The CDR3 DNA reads TGTGCCAGCAGCCGGAGAGGGCCCATGGGTGATGAGCAGTTCTTC. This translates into CASSRRGPMGDEQFF.

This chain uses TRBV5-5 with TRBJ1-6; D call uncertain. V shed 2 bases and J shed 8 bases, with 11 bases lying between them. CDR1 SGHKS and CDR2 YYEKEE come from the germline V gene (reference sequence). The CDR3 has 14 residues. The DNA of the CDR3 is TGTGCCAGCAGCTTTCAGGTACCAGATTCACCCCTCCACTTT. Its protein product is CASSFQVPDSPLHF. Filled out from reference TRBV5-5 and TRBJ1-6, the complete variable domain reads DAGVTQSPTHLIKTRGQQVTLRCSPISGHKSVSWYQQVLGQGPQFIFQYYEKEERGRGNFPDRFSARQFPNYSSELNVNALLLGDSALYLCASSFQVPDSPLHFGNGTRLTVT.

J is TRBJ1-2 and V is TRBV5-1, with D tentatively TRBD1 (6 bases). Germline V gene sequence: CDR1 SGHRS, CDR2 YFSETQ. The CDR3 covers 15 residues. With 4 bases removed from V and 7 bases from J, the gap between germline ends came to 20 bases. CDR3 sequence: CASSPPEAGVAGYTF. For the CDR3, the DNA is TGCGCCAGCAGCCCCCCGGAGGCAGGGGTTGCTGGCTACACCTTC.

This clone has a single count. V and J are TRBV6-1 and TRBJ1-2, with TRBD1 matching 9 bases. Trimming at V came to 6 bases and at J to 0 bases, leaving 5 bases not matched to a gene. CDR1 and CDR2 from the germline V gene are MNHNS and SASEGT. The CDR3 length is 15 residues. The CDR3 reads CASRGTGKSNYGYTF. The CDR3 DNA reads TGTGCCAGCAGGGGGACAGGGAAATCTAACTATGGCTACACCTTC.

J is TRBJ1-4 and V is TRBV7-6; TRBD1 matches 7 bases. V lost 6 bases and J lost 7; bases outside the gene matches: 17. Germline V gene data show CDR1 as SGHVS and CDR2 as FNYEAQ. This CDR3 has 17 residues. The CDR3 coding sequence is TGTGCCAGCAGTTACCAGGGGTGGGGGACAGAGGTTGAAAAACTGTTTTTT. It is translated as CASSYQGWGTEVEKLFF.

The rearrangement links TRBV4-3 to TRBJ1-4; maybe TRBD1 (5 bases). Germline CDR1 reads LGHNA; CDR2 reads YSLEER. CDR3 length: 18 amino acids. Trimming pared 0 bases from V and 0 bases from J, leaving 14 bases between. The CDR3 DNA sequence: TGCGCCAGCAGCCAAGATCCCCCTACACAGGCAACTAATGAAAAACTGTTTTTT. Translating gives CASSQDPPTQATNEKLFF.

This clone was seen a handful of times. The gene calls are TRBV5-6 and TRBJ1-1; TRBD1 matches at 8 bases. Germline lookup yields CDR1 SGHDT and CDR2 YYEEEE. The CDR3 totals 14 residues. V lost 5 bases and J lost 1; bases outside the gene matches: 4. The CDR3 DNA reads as TGTGCCAGCAGATCGGACAGGGCGAACACTGAAGCTTTCTTT. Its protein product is CASRSDRANTEAFF.

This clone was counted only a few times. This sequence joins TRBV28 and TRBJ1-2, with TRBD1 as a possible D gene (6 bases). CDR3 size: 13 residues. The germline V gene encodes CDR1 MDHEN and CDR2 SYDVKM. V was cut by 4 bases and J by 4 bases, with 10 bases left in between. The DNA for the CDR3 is TGTGCCAGCAGTTCGGGCAGGGGCTATGGCTACACCTTC. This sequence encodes CASSSGRGYGYTF.

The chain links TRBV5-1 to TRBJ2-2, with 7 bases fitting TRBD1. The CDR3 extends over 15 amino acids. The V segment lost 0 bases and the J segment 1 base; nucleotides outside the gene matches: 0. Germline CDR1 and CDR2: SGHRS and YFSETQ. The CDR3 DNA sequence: TGCGCCAGCAGCTTGGGGACAGGGAACACCGGGGAGCTGTTTTTT. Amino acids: CASSLGTGNTGELFF.

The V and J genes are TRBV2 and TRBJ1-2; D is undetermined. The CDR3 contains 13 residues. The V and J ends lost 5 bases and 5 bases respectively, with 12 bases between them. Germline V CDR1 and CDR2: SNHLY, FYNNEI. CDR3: CASSFLPDYGYTF. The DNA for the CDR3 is TGTGCCAGCAGTTTCCTCCCAGATTATGGCTACACCTTC.

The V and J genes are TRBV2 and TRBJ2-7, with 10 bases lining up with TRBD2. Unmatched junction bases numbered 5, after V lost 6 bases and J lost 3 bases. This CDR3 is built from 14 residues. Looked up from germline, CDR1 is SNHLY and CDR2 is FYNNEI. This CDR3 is CASRRASGGYEQYF. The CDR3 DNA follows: TGTGCCAGCAGGAGGGCTAGCGGGGGCTACGAGCAGTACTTC. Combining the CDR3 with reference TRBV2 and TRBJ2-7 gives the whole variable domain EPEVTQTPSHQVTQMGQEVILRCVPISNHLYFYWYRQILGQKVEFLVSFYNNEISEKSEIFDDQFSVERPDGSNFTLKIRSTKLEDSAMYFCASRRASGGYEQYFGPGTRLTVT.

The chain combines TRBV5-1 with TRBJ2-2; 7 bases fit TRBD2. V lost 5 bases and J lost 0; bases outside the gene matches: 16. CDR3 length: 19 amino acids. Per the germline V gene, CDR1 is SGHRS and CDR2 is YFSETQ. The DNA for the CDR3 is TGCGCCAGCAGACCCAGCGACGCAGCGGGGAACTCGAACACCGGGGAGCTGTTTTTT. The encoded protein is CASRPSDAAGNSNTGELFF. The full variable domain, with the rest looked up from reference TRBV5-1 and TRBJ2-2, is KAGVTQTPRYLIKTRGQQVTLSCSPISGHRSVSWYQQTPGQGLQFLFEYFSETQRNKGNFPGRFSGRQFSNSRSEMNVSTLELGDSALYLCASRPSDAAGNSNTGELFFGEGSRLTVL.

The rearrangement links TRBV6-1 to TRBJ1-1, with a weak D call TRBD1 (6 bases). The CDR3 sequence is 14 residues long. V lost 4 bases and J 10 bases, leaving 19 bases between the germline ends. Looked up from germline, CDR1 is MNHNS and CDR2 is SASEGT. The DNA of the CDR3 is TGTGCCAGCAGTGCCTACAGGGATGGGGGGGTAGCTTTCTTT. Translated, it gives CASSAYRDGGVAFF.

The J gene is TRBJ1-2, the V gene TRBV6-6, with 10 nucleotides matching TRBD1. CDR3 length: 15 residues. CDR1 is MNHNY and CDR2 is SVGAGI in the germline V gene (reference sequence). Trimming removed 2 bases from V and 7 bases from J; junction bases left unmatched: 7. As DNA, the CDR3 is TGTGCCAGCAGTTACACCCGGGACAGGGGAGTTGGCTACACCTTC. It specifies CASSYTRDRGVGYTF.

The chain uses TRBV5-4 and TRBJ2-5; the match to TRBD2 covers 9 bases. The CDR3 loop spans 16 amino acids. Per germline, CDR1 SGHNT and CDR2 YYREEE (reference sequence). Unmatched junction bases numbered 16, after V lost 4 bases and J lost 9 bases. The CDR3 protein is CASSPPTAGGRLAQYF. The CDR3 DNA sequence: TGTGCCAGCAGCCCGCCGACGGCGGGGGGGCGCCTAGCCCAGTACTTC.

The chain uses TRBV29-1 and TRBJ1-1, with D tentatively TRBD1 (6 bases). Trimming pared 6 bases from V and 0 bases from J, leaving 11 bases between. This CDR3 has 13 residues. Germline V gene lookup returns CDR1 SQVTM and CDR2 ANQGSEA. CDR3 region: CSVYRDMNTEAFF. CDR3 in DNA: TGCAGCGTGTACAGGGATATGAACACTGAAGCTTTCTTT.

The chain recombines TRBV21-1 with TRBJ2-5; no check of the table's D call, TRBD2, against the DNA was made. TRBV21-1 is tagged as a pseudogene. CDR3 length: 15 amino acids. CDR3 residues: CASRKRPSGQETQYF. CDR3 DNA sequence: TGTGCCAGCAGAAAAAGGCCTAGCGGGCAAGAGACCCAGTACTTC.

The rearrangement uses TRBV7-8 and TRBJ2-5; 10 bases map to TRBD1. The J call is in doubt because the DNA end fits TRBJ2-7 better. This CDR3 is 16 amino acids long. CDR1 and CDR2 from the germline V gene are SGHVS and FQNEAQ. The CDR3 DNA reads TGTGCCAGCAGCCTCCTCCGGGACAGGGGTACCTACGAGCAGTACTTC. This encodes CASSLLRDRGTYEQYF.

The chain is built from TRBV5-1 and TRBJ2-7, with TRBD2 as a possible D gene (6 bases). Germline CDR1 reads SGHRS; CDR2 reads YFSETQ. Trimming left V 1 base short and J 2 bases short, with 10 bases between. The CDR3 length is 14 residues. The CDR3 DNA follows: TGCGCCAGCAGCTTGTTCAGGGAGGCCTACGAGCAGTACTTC. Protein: CASSLFREAYEQYF.

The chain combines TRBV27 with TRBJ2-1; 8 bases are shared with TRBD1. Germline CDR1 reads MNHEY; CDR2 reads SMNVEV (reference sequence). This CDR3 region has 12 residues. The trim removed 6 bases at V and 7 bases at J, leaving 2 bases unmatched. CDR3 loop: CASRHRGNEQFF. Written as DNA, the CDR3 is TGTGCCAGCAGACACAGGGGGAATGAGCAGTTCTTC.

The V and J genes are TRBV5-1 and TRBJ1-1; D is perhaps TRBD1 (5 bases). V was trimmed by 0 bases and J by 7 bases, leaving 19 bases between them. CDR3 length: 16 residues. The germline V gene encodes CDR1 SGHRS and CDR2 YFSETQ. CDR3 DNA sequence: TGCGCCAGCAGCTTGGGGGGGGGACTTACCCCTAATGAAGCTTTCTTT. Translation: CASSLGGGLTPNEAFF. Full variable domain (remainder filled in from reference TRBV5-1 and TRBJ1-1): KAGVTQTPRYLIKTRGQQVTLSCSPISGHRSVSWYQQTPGQGLQFLFEYFSETQRNKGNFPGRFSGRQFSNSRSEMNVSTLELGDSALYLCASSLGGGLTPNEAFFGQGTRLTVV.

CDR3 protein: CAVGGGPEQYF. In DNA form, the CDR3 reads TGTGCCGTAGGGGGGGGACCCGAGCAGTACTTC. The J gene is TRBJ2-7, the V gene TRBV30; D may be TRBD2 (7 bases). The CDR3 is 11 residues long. Trimming removed 8 bases at V and 6 bases at J, with 14 bases between. Germline loops: CDR1 GTSNPN, CDR2 SVGIG (reference sequence).

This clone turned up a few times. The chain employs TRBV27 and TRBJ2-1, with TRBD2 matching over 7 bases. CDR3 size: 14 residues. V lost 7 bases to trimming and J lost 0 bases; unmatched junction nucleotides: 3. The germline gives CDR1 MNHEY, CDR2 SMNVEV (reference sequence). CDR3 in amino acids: CASKGGSSYNEQFF. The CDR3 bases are TGTGCCAGCAAGGGAGGGAGCTCCTACAATGAGCAGTTCTTC.

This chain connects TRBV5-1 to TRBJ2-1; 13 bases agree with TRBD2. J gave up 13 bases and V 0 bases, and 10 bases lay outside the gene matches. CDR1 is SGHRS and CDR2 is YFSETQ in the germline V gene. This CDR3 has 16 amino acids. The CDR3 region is CASSLGGLAGLKDQFF. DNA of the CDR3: TGCGCCAGCAGCTTGGGGGGACTAGCGGGGTTGAAGGACCAGTTCTTC.